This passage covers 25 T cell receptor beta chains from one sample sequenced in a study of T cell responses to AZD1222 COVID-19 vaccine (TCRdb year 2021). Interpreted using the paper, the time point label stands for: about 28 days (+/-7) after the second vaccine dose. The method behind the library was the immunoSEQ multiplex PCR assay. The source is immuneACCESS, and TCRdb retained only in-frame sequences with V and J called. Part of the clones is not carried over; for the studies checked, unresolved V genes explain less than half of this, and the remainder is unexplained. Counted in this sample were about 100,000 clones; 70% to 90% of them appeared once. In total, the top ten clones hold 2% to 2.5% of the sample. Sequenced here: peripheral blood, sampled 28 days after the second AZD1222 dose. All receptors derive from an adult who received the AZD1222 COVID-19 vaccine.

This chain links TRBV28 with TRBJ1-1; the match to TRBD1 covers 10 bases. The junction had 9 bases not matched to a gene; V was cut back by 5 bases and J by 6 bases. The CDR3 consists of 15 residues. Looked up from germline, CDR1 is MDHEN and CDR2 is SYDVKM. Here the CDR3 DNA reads TGTGCCAGCAGTCCATCGACAGGGGGCGCGGCTGAAGCTTTCTTT. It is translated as CASSPSTGGAAEAFF. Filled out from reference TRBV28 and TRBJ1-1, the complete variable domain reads DVKVTQSSRYLVKRTGEKVFLECVQDMDHENMFWYRQDPGLGLRLIYFSYDVKMKEKGDIPEGYSVSREKKERFSLILESASTNQTSMYLCASSPSTGGAAEAFFGQGTRLTVV.

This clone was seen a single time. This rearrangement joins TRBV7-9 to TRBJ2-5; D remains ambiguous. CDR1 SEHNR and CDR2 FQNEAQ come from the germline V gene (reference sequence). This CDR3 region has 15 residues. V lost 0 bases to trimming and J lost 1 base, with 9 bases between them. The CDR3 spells CASSLAAPVQETQYF. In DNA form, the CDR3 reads TGTGCCAGCAGCTTAGCGGCGCCGGTCCAAGAGACCCAGTACTTC. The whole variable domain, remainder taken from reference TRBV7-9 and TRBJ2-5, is DTGVSQNPRHKITKRGQNVTFRCDPISEHNRLYWYRQTLGQGPEFLTYFQNEAQLEKSRLLSDRFSAERPKGSFSTLEIQRTEQGDSAMYLCASSLAAPVQETQYFGPGTRLLVL.

The DNA of the CDR3 is TGTGCCAGCAGCCGAGCGGGAGGCATGTACAATGAGCAGTTCTTC. It encodes CASSRAGGMYNEQFF. This chain joins TRBV6-5 and TRBJ2-1, with 9 bases that match TRBD2. This CDR3 has 15 amino acids. After removal of 6 bases from V and 4 bases from J, the junction contained 7 bases not matched to a gene. CDR1 and CDR2 from the germline V gene are MNHEY and SVGAGI.

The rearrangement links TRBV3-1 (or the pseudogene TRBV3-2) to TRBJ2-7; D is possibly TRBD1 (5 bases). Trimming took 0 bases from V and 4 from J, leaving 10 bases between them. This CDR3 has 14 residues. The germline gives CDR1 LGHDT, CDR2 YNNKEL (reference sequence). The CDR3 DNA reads TGTGCCAGCAGCCAAGATGGGGCAGGGTACGAGCAGTACTTC. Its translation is CASSQDGAGYEQYF.

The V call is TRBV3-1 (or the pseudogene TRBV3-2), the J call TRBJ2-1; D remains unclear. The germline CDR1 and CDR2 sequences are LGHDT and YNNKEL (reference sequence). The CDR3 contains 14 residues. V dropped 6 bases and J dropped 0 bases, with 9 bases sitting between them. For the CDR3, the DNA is TGTGCCAGCAGTGCCCGAACCTCCTACAATGAGCAGTTCTTC. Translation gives CASSARTSYNEQFF.

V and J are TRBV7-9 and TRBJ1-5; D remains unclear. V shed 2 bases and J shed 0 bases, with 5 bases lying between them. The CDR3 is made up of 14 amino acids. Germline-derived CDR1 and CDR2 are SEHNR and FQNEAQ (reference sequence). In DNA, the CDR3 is TGTGCCAGCAGCTTAATCAATAGCAATCAGCCCCAGCATTTT. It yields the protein CASSLINSNQPQHF.

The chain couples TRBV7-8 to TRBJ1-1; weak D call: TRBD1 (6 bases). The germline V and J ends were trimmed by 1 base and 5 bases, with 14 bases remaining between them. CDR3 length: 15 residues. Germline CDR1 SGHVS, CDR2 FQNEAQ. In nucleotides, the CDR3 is TGTGCCAGCAGCTTAGACCTGGACAGCGGAACTGAAGCTTTCTTT. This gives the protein CASSLDLDSGTEAFF.

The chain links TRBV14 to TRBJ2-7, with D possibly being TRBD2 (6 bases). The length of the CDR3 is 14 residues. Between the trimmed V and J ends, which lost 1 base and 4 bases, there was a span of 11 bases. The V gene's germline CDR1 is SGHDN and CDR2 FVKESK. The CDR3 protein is CASSQAGVSYEQYF. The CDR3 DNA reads TGTGCCAGCAGCCAAGCGGGAGTATCGTACGAGCAGTACTTC.

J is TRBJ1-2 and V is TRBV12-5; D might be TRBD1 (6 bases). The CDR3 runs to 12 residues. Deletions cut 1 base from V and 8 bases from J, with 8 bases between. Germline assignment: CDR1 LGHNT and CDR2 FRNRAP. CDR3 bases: TGTGCTAGTGGTTTGGGCGGGGGCGGCTACACCTTC. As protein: CASGLGGGGYTF.

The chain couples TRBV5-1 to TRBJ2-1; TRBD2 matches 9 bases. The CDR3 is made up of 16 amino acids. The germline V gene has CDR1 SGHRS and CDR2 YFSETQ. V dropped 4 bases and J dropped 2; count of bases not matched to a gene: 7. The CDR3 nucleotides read TGCGCCAGCAGCCCCGGTCTAGCGGGACCCTACAATGAGCAGTTCTTC. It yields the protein CASSPGLAGPYNEQFF.

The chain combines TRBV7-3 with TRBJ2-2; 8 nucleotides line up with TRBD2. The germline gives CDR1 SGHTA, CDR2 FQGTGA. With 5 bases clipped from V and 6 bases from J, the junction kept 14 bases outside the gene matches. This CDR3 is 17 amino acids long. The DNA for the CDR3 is TGTGCCAGCAGCCCCGGGCCCGGGAGGGCCTCACCCGGGGAGCTGTTTTTT. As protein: CASSPGPGRASPGELFF.

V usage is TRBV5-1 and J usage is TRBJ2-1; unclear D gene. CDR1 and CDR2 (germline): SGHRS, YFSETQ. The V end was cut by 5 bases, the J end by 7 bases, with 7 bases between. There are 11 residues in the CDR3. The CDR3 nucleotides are TGCGCCAGCAGACTGCAAAATGAGCAGTTCTTC. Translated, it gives CASRLQNEQFF.

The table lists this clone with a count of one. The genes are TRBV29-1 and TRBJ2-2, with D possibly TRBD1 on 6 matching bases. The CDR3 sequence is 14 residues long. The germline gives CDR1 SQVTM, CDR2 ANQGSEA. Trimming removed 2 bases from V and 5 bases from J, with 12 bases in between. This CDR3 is CSVERRGQTGELFF. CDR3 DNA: TGCAGCGTTGAACGCAGGGGTCAAACCGGGGAGCTGTTTTTT.

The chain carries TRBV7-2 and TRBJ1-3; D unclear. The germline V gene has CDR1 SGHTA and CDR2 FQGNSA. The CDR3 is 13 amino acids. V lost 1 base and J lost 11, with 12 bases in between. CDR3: CASSLELETPIYF. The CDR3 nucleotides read TGTGCCAGCAGCTTAGAACTAGAAACCCCCATATATTTT.

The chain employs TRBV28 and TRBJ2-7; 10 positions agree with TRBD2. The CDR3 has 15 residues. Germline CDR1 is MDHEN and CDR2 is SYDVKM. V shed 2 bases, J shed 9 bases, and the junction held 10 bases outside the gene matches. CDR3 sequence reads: CASSLGASGGGAQYF. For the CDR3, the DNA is TGTGCCAGCAGTTTAGGGGCTAGCGGGGGTGGAGCGCAGTACTTC. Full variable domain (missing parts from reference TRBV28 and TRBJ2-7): DVKVTQSSRYLVKRTGEKVFLECVQDMDHENMFWYRQDPGLGLRLIYFSYDVKMKEKGDIPEGYSVSREKKERFSLILESASTNQTSMYLCASSLGASGGGAQYFGPGTRLTVT.

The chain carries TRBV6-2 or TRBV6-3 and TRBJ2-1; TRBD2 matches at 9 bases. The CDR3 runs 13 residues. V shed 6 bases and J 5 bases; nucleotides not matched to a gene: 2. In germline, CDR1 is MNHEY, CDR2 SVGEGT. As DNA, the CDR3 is TGTGCCAGCAGCCGACTAGCGGACAATGAGCAGTTCTTC. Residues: CASSRLADNEQFF.

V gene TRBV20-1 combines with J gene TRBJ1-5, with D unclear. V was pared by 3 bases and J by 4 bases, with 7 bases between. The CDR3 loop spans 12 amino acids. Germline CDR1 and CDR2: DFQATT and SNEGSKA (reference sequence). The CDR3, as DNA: TGCAGTGCTAGTATTGGAAATCAGCCCCAGCATTTT. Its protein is CSASIGNQPQHF.

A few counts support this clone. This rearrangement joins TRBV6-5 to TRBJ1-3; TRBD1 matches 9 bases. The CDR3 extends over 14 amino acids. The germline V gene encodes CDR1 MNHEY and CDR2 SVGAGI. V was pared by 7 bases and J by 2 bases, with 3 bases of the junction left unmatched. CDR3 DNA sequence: TGTGCCAGCAAAGGGGACAGGGCTGGAAACACCATATATTTT. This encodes CASKGDRAGNTIYF.

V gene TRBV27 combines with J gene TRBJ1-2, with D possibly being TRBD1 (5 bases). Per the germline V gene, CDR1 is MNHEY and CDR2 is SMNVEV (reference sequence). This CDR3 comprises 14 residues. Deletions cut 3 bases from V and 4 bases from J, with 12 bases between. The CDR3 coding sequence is TGTGCCAGCAGTTTCCAGGGAAGGGGCTATGGCTACACCTTC. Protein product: CASSFQGRGYGYTF.

The CDR3 is CASGRTEAFF. In DNA, the CDR3 is TGTGCCAGCGGCAGAACTGAAGCTTTCTTT. The J gene is TRBJ1-1, the V gene TRBV6-5; D call uncertain. Germline values: CDR1 MNHEY, CDR2 SVGAGI. V lost 8 bases and J lost 5, with 6 bases in between. The CDR3 consists of 10 residues.

The CDR3 protein is CASMTHRVQNSPLHF. CDR3 nucleotides: TGTGCCAGCATGACCCACAGGGTACAAAATTCACCCCTCCACTTT. J is TRBJ1-6 and V is TRBV6-5, with a weak D call TRBD1 (6 bases). This CDR3 is 15 amino acids long. Per germline, CDR1 MNHEY and CDR2 SVGAGI. V was shortened by 7 bases and J by 7 bases, with 17 bases between the two germline ends.

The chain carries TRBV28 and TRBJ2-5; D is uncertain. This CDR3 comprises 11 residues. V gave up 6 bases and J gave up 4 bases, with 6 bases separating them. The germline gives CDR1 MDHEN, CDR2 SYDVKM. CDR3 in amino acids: CASSYRETQYF. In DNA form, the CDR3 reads TGTGCCAGCAGCTACAGAGAGACCCAGTACTTC.

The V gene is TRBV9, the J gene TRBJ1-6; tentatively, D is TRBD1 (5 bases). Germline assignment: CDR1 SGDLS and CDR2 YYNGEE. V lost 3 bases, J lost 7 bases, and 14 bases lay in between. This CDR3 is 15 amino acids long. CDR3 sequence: CASSASLTANSPLHF. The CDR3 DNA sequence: TGTGCCAGCAGCGCAAGCTTGACAGCCAATTCACCCCTCCACTTT.

For the CDR3, the DNA is TGTGCCAGCAGGAGGGGGGATAACACTGAAGCTTTCTTT. As protein: CASRRGDNTEAFF. This chain links TRBV6-5 with TRBJ1-1, with a possible D match to TRBD1 (6 bases). CDR3 length: 13 amino acids. Trimming took 6 bases from V and 2 from J, leaving 10 bases between them. Germline V gene lookup returns CDR1 MNHEY and CDR2 SVGAGI.

CDR3 bases: TGTGCCAGCAGCAGAAGGACTAGCGCACCCTCCTACAATGAGCAGTTCTTC. This codes for CASSRRTSAPSYNEQFF. The V and J genes are TRBV7-8 and TRBJ2-1, with 9 nucleotides matching TRBD2. CDR3 length: 17 residues. CDR1 and CDR2 from the germline V gene are SGHVS and FQNEAQ. The J segment lost 0 bases and the V segment lost 5 bases, leaving 8 bases of the junction unmatched.